Ten or more counts support the clone carrying this T cell receptor beta chain. The entry originates in a study of T cells in Graves' hyperthyroidism and ophthalmopathy. The source material, RNA transcripts, was used to amplify TCR beta CDR3 regions. In the first-round RT-PCR of the TCR CDR3, the HTBI primer set was used. TCRdb redid the calling of the multiplex PCR reads with MiXCR, one entry per CDR3 protein. The repertoire holds 350,000 to 400,000 distinct CDR3 sequences, with about 18% as singletons. Unmatched junction bases numbered 1, after V lost 5 bases and J lost 2 bases. This CDR3 has 15 amino acids. CDR1 is PRHDT and CDR2 is FYEKMQ in the germline V gene (reference sequence).

The clonotype originates from a man between 18 and 35 years old with Graves' ophthalmopathy. The V call is TRBV13, the J call TRBJ2-7; 15 bases are a match to TRBD2. The sample consisted of blood. This CDR3 reads CASSGLAGGPYEQYF. CDR3 sequence (DNA): TGTGCCAGCAGCGGACTAGCGGGGGGGCCCTACGAGCAGTACTTC.